This entry lists 17 T cell receptor beta chains sequenced from one sample in a study of T cells in Graves' hyperthyroidism and ophthalmopathy. Using RNA transcripts as the source, TCR beta CDR3 regions were amplified. A first-round RT-PCR of the TCR CDR3 used the HTBI primer set. In TCRdb, the multiplex PCR reads were re-called with MiXCR into one record per CDR3 protein. The top ten clones hold around 32% of a sample with roughly 550,000 distinct CDR3 sequences, 15% to 20% of them seen once. The sample consisted of blood. Receptor source: a woman in her twenties or thirties with Graves' ophthalmopathy.

The V and J genes are TRBV7-6 and TRBJ2-1; D is ambiguous. Germline CDR1 and CDR2: SGHVS and FNYEAQ. The CDR3 consists of 17 residues. V shed 5 bases and J shed 0 bases, with 17 bases lying between them. The CDR3 loop is CASSRRIGESSYNEQFF. CDR3 DNA: TGTGCCAGCAGCAGGAGAATTGGAGAGAGCTCCTACAATGAGCAGTTCTTC.

This clonotype was counted ten times or more. The chain has TRBV7-2 and TRBJ1-5; a weak D match, TRBD1 (5 bases). The CDR3 extends over 14 amino acids. Trimming removed 1 base from V and 3 bases from J, with 7 bases in between. Germline loops: CDR1 SGHTA, CDR2 FQGNSA. CDR3: CASSLGQSNQPQHF. CDR3 in DNA: TGTGCCAGCAGCTTAGGACAGTCCAATCAGCCCCAGCATTTT. The full variable domain, rest sourced from reference TRBV7-2 and TRBJ1-5, is GAGVSQSPSNKVTEKGKDVELRCDPISGHTALYWYRQSLGQGLEFLIYFQGNSAPDKSGLPSDRFSAERTGGSVSTLTIQRTQQEDSAVYLCASSLGQSNQPQHFGDGTRLSIL.

The chain links TRBV20-1 to TRBJ1-1; D is possibly TRBD1 (6 bases). Germline V lookup: CDR1 DFQATT, CDR2 SNEGSKA (reference sequence). V dropped 6 bases and J dropped 4 bases, with 21 bases sitting between them. This CDR3 has 15 amino acids. CDR3 amino acids: CSALKAGEGGTEAFF. In DNA, the CDR3 is TGCAGTGCCCTAAAGGCCGGGGAGGGGGGCACTGAAGCTTTCTTT.

The genes are TRBV27 and TRBJ2-1, with 7 bases aligning to TRBD2. The V gene end was trimmed by 8 bases and the J gene end by 10 bases; junction bases not matched to a gene: 11. The CDR3 contains 13 residues. Germline V CDR1 and CDR2: MNHEY, SMNVEV (reference sequence). Written as DNA, the CDR3 is TGTGCCAGCCGGGGAGGGTCCGTCTCGGAGCAGTTCTTC. Translating gives CASRGGSVSEQFF.

This clonotype was seen at least ten times. The V and J genes are TRBV5-1 and TRBJ2-7; 8 positions match TRBD1. This CDR3 has 13 amino acids. With V trimmed by 4 bases and J by 2 bases, 2 bases remained unmatched. Germline CDR1 SGHRS, CDR2 YFSETQ. This CDR3 reads CASSGTGTYEQYF. CDR3 nucleotides: TGCGCCAGCAGCGGGACAGGTACCTACGAGCAGTACTTC.

This clonotype was seen a handful of times. The rearrangement uses TRBV27 and TRBJ1-6; D possibly corresponds to TRBD1 (5 bases). V was shortened by 5 bases and J by 7 bases, with 12 bases between the two germline ends. The CDR3 is made up of 14 amino acids. Germline V gene data show CDR1 as MNHEY and CDR2 as SMNVEV (reference sequence). The DNA of the CDR3 is TGTGCCAGCAGTCCACAGGTTATGAATTCACCCCTCCACTTT. Translated: CASSPQVMNSPLHF.

This clonotype was counted many times. The V and J genes are TRBV10-1 and TRBJ2-7; the D is unclear. The V gene's germline CDR1 is WNHNN and CDR2 SYGVQD (reference sequence). The germline V and J ends were trimmed by 3 bases and 6 bases, with 9 bases remaining between them. This CDR3 is 12 amino acids long. The CDR3 DNA is TGCGCCAGCAGTGACGGTGTCGCCGAGCAGTACTTC. Its protein is CASSDGVAEQYF.

This clonotype has a count of ten or more. V gene TRBV9 combines with J gene TRBJ2-3; D is tentatively TRBD1 or TRBD2 (6 bases each). CDR1 and CDR2 (germline): SGDLS, YYNGEE. The CDR3 sequence is 15 residues long. Between the trimmed V and J ends, which lost 0 bases and 2 bases, there was a span of 10 bases. The CDR3 bases are TGTGCCAGCAGCGTAGGTCCGGGGGCCACAGATACGCAGTATTTT. It translates to CASSVGPGATDTQYF.

This clonotype occurred many times. The junction and the germline gene differ at one end; a read error may be behind it. This chain links TRBV12-3 or TRBV12-4 with TRBJ2-5; no reliable D call. The CDR3 has 11 amino acids. The CDR3 DNA follows: TGTGCCAGCAGTTTAGGAGAGGCCCAGTACTTC. It codes for CASSLGEAQYF.

The CDR3: CAWRLAGVGTDTQYF. CDR3 in DNA: TGTGCCTGGAGGCTAGCGGGAGTTGGCACAGATACGCAGTATTTT. The V call is TRBV30, the J call TRBJ2-3; 10 bases are a match to TRBD2. This CDR3 is built from 15 residues. CDR1 GTSNPN and CDR2 SVGIG come from the germline V gene (reference sequence). J lost 1 base, V lost 3 bases, and 4 bases had no gene match.

The genes are TRBV28 and TRBJ1-1; tentative D call: TRBD1 (6 bases). This CDR3 spans 14 amino acids. V was cut by 6 bases and J by 1 base, with 12 bases left in between. CDR1 is MDHEN, CDR2 SYDVKM, per germline. The CDR3: CASSQGFRNTEAFF. In DNA form, the CDR3 reads TGTGCCAGCAGCCAGGGGTTTAGGAACACTGAAGCTTTCTTT.

This clonotype appeared many times. The chain has TRBV20-1 and TRBJ2-3; unclear D gene. V was pared by 6 bases and J by 0 bases, with 19 bases between. The CDR3 covers 16 residues. Germline CDR1 and CDR2: DFQATT and SNEGSKA (reference sequence). In DNA form, the CDR3 reads TGCAGTGCGGAGAACCGAGCAGATGCTAGCACAGATACGCAGTATTTT. It is translated as CSAENRADASTDTQYF.

This clonotype was counted at least ten times. The rearrangement links TRBV2 to TRBJ1-2; D is undetermined. There are 11 residues in the CDR3. The V gene's germline CDR1 is SNHLY and CDR2 FYNNEI. Between the trimmed V and J ends, which lost 5 bases and 4 bases, there was a span of 5 bases. The CDR3 DNA is TGTGCCAGCAGTACCCTCTATGGCTACACCTTC. It yields the protein CASSTLYGYTF.

This clonotype showed up many times. The CDR3 DNA is TGTGCCAGCTCGGAGGGGACAGGGGGCACTGAAGCTTTCTTT. Translated: CASSEGTGGTEAFF. This sequence joins TRBV18 and TRBJ1-1; 11 bases agree with TRBD1. J gave up 4 bases and V 6 bases, and 4 bases lay outside the gene matches. The V gene's germline CDR1 is KGHSH and CDR2 LQKENI. The CDR3 spans 14 residues.

With regard to this clonotype: This clone may be a read error of a much larger clone one base away. No conserved phenylalanine or tryptophan ends this CDR3, so it is likely a read error. The rearrangement links TRBV30 to TRBJ2-2; the match to TRBD2 covers 10 bases. Germline V gene data show CDR1 as GTSNPN and CDR2 as SVGIG (reference sequence). This CDR3 comprises 14 residues. V lost 5 bases and J lost 5; bases outside the gene matches: 5. In DNA form, the CDR3 reads TGTGCCTGGGCTAGCGGGAGTACGACCGGGGAGCTGTTTCTT. Protein: CAWASGSTTGELFL.

The chain combines TRBV29-1 with TRBJ1-2; D is unresolved. Looked up from germline, CDR1 is SQVTM and CDR2 is ANQGSEA. The V end lost 6 bases, the J end lost 8 bases, and 13 bases lay between the germline ends. The CDR3 has 11 amino acids. The CDR3 DNA reads as TGCAGCGTGGGGATTGGGTGGGGCTACACCTTC. This sequence encodes CSVGIGWGYTF.

This clonotype was seen only a few times. Given a much more abundant clone one base away, this may be a read error. The V gene is TRBV12-3 or TRBV12-4, the J gene TRBJ1-1; the D gene is possibly TRBD1 (5 bases). The CDR3 spans 15 residues. In DNA form, the CDR3 reads TGTACCAGCAGTTTAACGGGGACGATGAACACTGAAGCTTTCTTT. Protein sequence: CTSSLTGTMNTEAFF.